This paragraph covers one T cell receptor beta chain sequence. The data belong to a study of blood T cell repertoires in COVID-19. As for the study in general: Some COVID-19 samples were acute and others convalescent; all came from the United States, Italy and Spain.

The authors' processing: Estimated nucleated cell counts came from reference gene primer amplification. Method: immunoSEQ multiplex PCR; TCRdb's copy keeps in-frame clones and lacks some. V, J and clone size are taken as reported in that table, and D and trimming were inferred from the DNA itself. The repertoire includes roughly 80,000 clones, roughly four fifths of them detected once, and 20% to 25% sits in the top ten. Trimming left V 5 bases short and J 4 bases short, with 11 bases between. In germline, CDR1 is SGHTA, CDR2 FQGNSA. This CDR3 has 13 amino acids. This TCR derives from a human donor in a cohort sampled during active COVID-19. The source material was peripheral blood. This chain connects TRBV7-2 to TRBJ1-2; unclear D gene. The CDR3 protein is CASSRGVTYGYTF. DNA for the CDR3: TGTGCCAGCAGCCGCGGAGTTACCTATGGCTACACCTTC.